The 31 T cell receptor beta chains presented below share a single source sample, sequenced in a study of cytomegalovirus exposure and HLA in healthy donors. PCR primers comprised 60 Vbeta and 13 Jbeta primers. Profiled with immunoSEQ multiplex PCR; TCRdb holds only in-frame clones, not every one. Found here are fewer than 70,000 clones, 80% of them singletons; the top ten hold approximately 3.9%. The sample comprised PBMCs. The receptor source for this set is a woman in her thirties or forties in good health and CMV-seronegative.

V usage is TRBV9 and J usage is TRBJ1-1; the D is unclear. This CDR3 has 14 residues. Trimming took off 0 bases at V and 3 bases at J, with 9 bases between the two ends. Germline assignment: CDR1 SGDLS and CDR2 YYNGEE. CDR3 bases: TGTGCCAGCAGCGTAGGAGGTTGGGACACTGAAGCTTTCTTT. Its protein is CASSVGGWDTEAFF.

V gene TRBV7-6 combines with J gene TRBJ2-5, with D tentatively TRBD2 (6 bases). Germline V gene sequence: CDR1 SGHVS, CDR2 FNYEAQ. This CDR3 spans 17 amino acids. V shed 4 bases and J shed 3 bases, with 21 bases lying between them. Written as DNA, the CDR3 is TGTGCCAGCAGCTCCACCCCCAGGATTGGCGGGGAAGAGACCCAGTACTTC. Protein product: CASSSTPRIGGEETQYF.

The V call is TRBV5-4, the J call TRBJ2-7; D might be TRBD2 (5 bases). There are 13 residues in the CDR3. CDR1 is SGHNT and CDR2 is YYREEE in the germline V gene (reference sequence). The V gene lost 0 bases and the J gene lost 3 bases, with 7 bases spanning the gap. In DNA, the CDR3 is TGTGCCAGCAGCTTGGCGGGGAACTACGAGCAGTACTTC. This translates into CASSLAGNYEQYF.

The rearrangement links TRBV28 to TRBJ2-1; D might be TRBD1 (6 bases). V lost 5 bases and J lost 8, with 16 bases in between. The CDR3 length is 14 residues. CDR1 and CDR2 (germline): MDHEN, SYDVKM. CDR3 coding DNA: TGTGCCAGCAGTGGCGACAGGCCCGTCGATGAGCAGTTCTTC. Protein product: CASSGDRPVDEQFF.

The CDR3 spells CASSLEGTSGEADTQYF. CDR3 DNA sequence: TGTGCCAGCAGCTTGGAAGGGACTAGCGGGGAGGCAGATACGCAGTATTTT. V gene TRBV5-5 combines with J gene TRBJ2-3; 13 positions match TRBD2. J gave up 4 bases and V 0 bases, and 5 bases lay outside the gene matches. The CDR3 runs to 17 residues. Germline CDR1 and CDR2: SGHKS and YYEKEE (reference sequence).

The rearrangement links TRBV27 to TRBJ1-1; 7 bases match TRBD1. V was pared by 8 bases and J by 1 base, with 7 bases of the junction left unmatched. The CDR3 extends over 14 amino acids. CDR1 and CDR2 (germline): MNHEY, SMNVEV (reference sequence). Here the CDR3 reads CASSPDRANTEAFF. CDR3 coding DNA: TGTGCCAGCTCCCCAGACAGGGCGAACACTGAAGCTTTCTTT.

This clone was picked up one time. The chain recombines TRBV9 with TRBJ1-4; tentatively, D is TRBD1 (6 bases). Germline V gives CDR1 SGDLS, CDR2 YYNGEE. The CDR3 runs 15 residues. V was trimmed by 4 bases and J by 7 bases, leaving 17 bases between them. CDR3 amino acids: CASSYDHRVGEKLFF. The CDR3, as DNA: TGTGCCAGCAGCTACGATCACAGGGTCGGTGAAAAACTGTTTTTT.

This clone appeared a few times. The chain recombines TRBV7-2 with TRBJ2-5; D may be TRBD1 (5 bases). The CDR3 length is 14 residues. V lost 0 bases, J lost 10 bases, and 15 bases lay in between. The germline CDR1 and CDR2 sequences are SGHTA and FQGNSA. The CDR3 DNA follows: TGTGCCAGCAGCTTAGCGCAGCAGGGATGGGACCAGTACTTC. This codes for CASSLAQQGWDQYF.

The rearrangement links TRBV18 to TRBJ2-5; a weak D match, TRBD2 (6 bases). The V end lost 0 bases, the J end lost 2 bases, and 16 bases lay between the germline ends. The CDR3 is 17 residues long. Germline V lookup: CDR1 KGHSH, CDR2 LQKENI. For the CDR3, the DNA is TGTGCCAGCTCACCACCGAGCGGCAGGGCGGGGCAAGAGACCCAGTACTTC. This encodes CASSPPSGRAGQETQYF.

This clone occurred a few times. This chain connects TRBV6-6 to TRBJ1-1; TRBD1 is a possible D gene (5 bases). CDR3 length equals 13 residues. V shed 0 bases and J shed 4 bases, with 6 bases lying between them. Germline V CDR1 and CDR2: MNHNY, SVGAGI (reference sequence). DNA of the CDR3: TGTGCCAGCAGTTACTCAGGGGTCACTGAAGCTTTCTTT. This translates into CASSYSGVTEAFF.

The CDR3 DNA reads as TGTGCCAGCTCGAAGACTAGCGGGAGGGCCGGGGAGACCCAGTACTTC. Protein: CASSKTSGRAGETQYF. The gene calls are TRBV18 and TRBJ2-5; 14 nucleotides match TRBD2. There are 16 residues in the CDR3. Germline CDR1 is KGHSH and CDR2 is LQKENI. With V trimmed by 6 bases and J by 5 bases, 8 bases remained unmatched.

This chain links TRBV5-1 with TRBJ2-7; 8 bases are shared with TRBD2. Trimming removed 3 bases from V and 4 bases from J; junction bases left unmatched: 12. The CDR3 consists of 16 residues. Germline V gene lookup returns CDR1 SGHRS and CDR2 YFSETQ. The CDR3 nucleotides are TGCGCCAGCAGCTGGGGCCAGGGACTAGGAAAGTACGAGCAGTACTTC. Amino acids: CASSWGQGLGKYEQYF.

The rearrangement uses TRBV27 and TRBJ2-1; 7 nucleotides align to TRBD2. Trimming at V came to 4 bases and at J to 1 base, leaving 10 bases not matched to a gene. CDR1 MNHEY and CDR2 SMNVEV come from the germline V gene (reference sequence). The CDR3 totals 17 residues. The chain's CDR3 is CASSSLGRELSYNEQFF. The CDR3 DNA reads TGTGCCAGCAGTTCCCTGGGGCGGGAGCTTTCCTACAATGAGCAGTTCTTC.

CDR3 in amino acids: CASSDPRRADQETQYF. The CDR3 nucleotides are TGTGCCAGCAGTGACCCCAGACGAGCGGATCAAGAGACCCAGTACTTC. The V gene is TRBV6-1, the J gene TRBJ2-5, with D possibly being TRBD2 (5 bases). V dropped 3 bases and J dropped 2 bases, with 16 bases sitting between them. CDR1 and CDR2 (germline): MNHNS, SASEGT. The CDR3 consists of 16 residues.

This chain connects TRBV28 to TRBJ2-1; D might be TRBD1 (8 bases). The CDR3 loop spans 18 amino acids. CDR1 MDHEN and CDR2 SYDVKM come from the germline V gene. The V gene lost 8 bases and the J gene lost 0 bases, with 23 bases spanning the gap. CDR3 in amino acids: CASGYRGGPGASYNEQFF. The CDR3 region has the DNA TGTGCCAGCGGTTACAGGGGGGGCCCTGGCGCCTCCTACAATGAGCAGTTCTTC.

There are a few counts of this clone. The V gene is TRBV11-2, the J gene TRBJ2-3, with 11 bases lining up with TRBD1. Germline values: CDR1 SGHAT, CDR2 FQNNGV. CDR3 length: 17 amino acids. J was trimmed by 3 bases and V by 6 bases; bases with no gene match: 11. CDR3: CASRPTRGTGGTDTQYF. CDR3 DNA sequence: TGTGCCAGCAGACCCACCAGGGGGACAGGGGGTACAGATACGCAGTATTTT.

CDR3 nucleotides: TGTGCCAGCAGCAAAGTGGGGGCACTCCACACCGGGGAGCTGTTTTTT. Protein: CASSKVGALHTGELFF. This rearrangement joins TRBV21-1 to TRBJ2-2; TRBD1, the table's D call, lacks a check against the DNA. TRBV21-1 is a pseudogene segment. The CDR3 runs 16 residues.

This chain joins TRBV2 and TRBJ1-1, with D tentatively TRBD1 (5 bases). V lost 7 bases to trimming and J lost 5 bases, with 14 bases between them. The germline V gene encodes CDR1 SNHLY and CDR2 FYNNEI. The CDR3 runs 13 residues. The chain's CDR3 is CASNTARGTEAFF. DNA for the CDR3: TGTGCCAGCAACACCGCCCGGGGGACTGAAGCTTTCTTT.

This sequence joins TRBV2 and TRBJ1-4, with 9 bases that match TRBD1. With V trimmed by 7 bases and J by 5 bases, 5 bases remained unmatched. This CDR3 spans 14 amino acids. Germline V gene sequence: CDR1 SNHLY, CDR2 FYNNEI. For the CDR3, the DNA is TGTGCCAGCACGACCGGGACAGGGAATGAAAAACTGTTTTTT. As protein: CASTTGTGNEKLFF.

The chain joins TRBV15 to TRBJ2-1, with TRBD1 matching 8 bases. Germline V CDR1 and CDR2: LNHNV, YYDKDF (reference sequence). V lost 0 bases to trimming and J lost 6 bases; unmatched junction nucleotides: 4. The CDR3 covers 15 residues. This CDR3 reads CATSRDRGRSNEQFF. The CDR3 bases are TGTGCCACCAGCAGAGACAGGGGGCGAAGCAATGAGCAGTTCTTC.

J is TRBJ1-1 and V is TRBV28; 8 nucleotides match TRBD1. Germline V gene lookup returns CDR1 MDHEN and CDR2 SYDVKM. There are 16 residues in the CDR3. After removal of 4 bases from V and 6 bases from J, the junction contained 13 bases not matched to a gene. For the CDR3, the DNA is TGTGCCAGCAGTTCCAAGGACAGGGAGGGTAAGGCTGAAGCTTTCTTT. Its translation is CASSSKDREGKAEAFF.

V usage is TRBV9 and J usage is TRBJ2-2, with 10 nucleotides matching TRBD2. This CDR3 has 17 residues. Germline values: CDR1 SGDLS, CDR2 YYNGEE. V shed 0 bases and J 5 bases; nucleotides not matched to a gene: 7. The CDR3 bases are TGTGCCAGCAGCGTAGGGACTAGCGGTTCCCCTACCGGGGAGCTGTTTTTT. It encodes CASSVGTSGSPTGELFF.

This clone occurred a few times. The chain is built from TRBV19 and TRBJ1-1; weak D call: TRBD1 (5 bases). CDR1 and CDR2 from the germline V gene are LNHDA and SQIVND (reference sequence). Trimming removed 2 bases from V and 3 bases from J, with 7 bases in between. The CDR3 contains 13 residues. The CDR3 sequence is CASSIRQHTEAFF. The CDR3 DNA is TGTGCCAGTAGTATACGACAGCACACTGAAGCTTTCTTT.

The rearrangement uses TRBV28 and TRBJ1-1; D not resolved. CDR1 and CDR2 from the germline V gene are MDHEN and SYDVKM. Trimming removed 5 bases at V and 0 bases at J, with 7 bases between. This CDR3 has 13 residues. The CDR3, as DNA: TGTGCCAGCAGTCGAGGGTTGAACACTGAAGCTTTCTTT. Its translation is CASSRGLNTEAFF.

This chain joins TRBV7-9 and TRBJ1-1; D is ambiguous. The germline gives CDR1 SEHNR, CDR2 FQNEAQ (reference sequence). Trimming stripped 4 bases from V and 1 base from J, with 4 bases between. This CDR3 contains 12 residues. CDR3 coding DNA: TGTGCCAGCAGCTACTCGAACACTGAAGCTTTCTTT. The encoded protein is CASSYSNTEAFF.

Note on this clone: A read error may produce the germline difference seen at one junction end. In DNA, the CDR3 is TGTGTCAGCAGTGACGCCGGGGGCACAGATACGCAGTATTTT. Translating gives CVSSDAGGTDTQYF. The chain uses TRBV6-1 and TRBJ2-3; D is possibly TRBD2 (5 bases). Per germline, CDR1 MNHNS and CDR2 SASEGT. CDR3 length: 14 residues.

This chain connects TRBV2 to TRBJ2-5, with TRBD2 as a possible D gene (5 bases). This CDR3 spans 14 amino acids. Trimming took 4 bases from V and 2 from J, leaving 11 bases between them. The germline V gene encodes CDR1 SNHLY and CDR2 FYNNEI. The DNA for the CDR3 is TGTGCCAGCAGTGGACTATCGGAGCAAGAGACCCAGTACTTC. Translation: CASSGLSEQETQYF.

This clone was observed a handful of times. This chain joins TRBV6-4 and TRBJ2-2; 9 bases line up with TRBD1. The CDR3 extends over 16 amino acids. Germline CDR1 and CDR2: MRHNA and SNTAGT. J gave up 7 bases and V 0 bases, and 6 bases lay outside the gene matches. The CDR3 protein is CASSDSRTGEFGELFF. In nucleotides, the CDR3 is TGTGCCAGCAGTGACTCCAGGACAGGGGAGTTCGGGGAGCTGTTTTTT.

The chain couples TRBV11-1 to TRBJ1-2, with D maybe TRBD1 (6 bases). CDR1 SGHAT and CDR2 FQDESV come from the germline V gene (reference sequence). CDR3 length: 15 residues. V lost 5 bases and J 0 bases, leaving 13 bases between the germline ends. This CDR3 is CASSPAGEANYGYTF. DNA of the CDR3: TGTGCCAGCAGCCCGGCAGGGGAAGCTAACTATGGCTACACCTTC.

The chain uses TRBV5-4 and TRBJ1-2; 7 positions match TRBD1. The germline CDR1 and CDR2 sequences are SGHNT and YYREEE (reference sequence). The CDR3 is made up of 14 amino acids. The V segment lost 1 base and the J segment 7 bases; nucleotides outside the gene matches: 7. The CDR3 here is CASSLSGQVLGYTF. Here the CDR3 DNA reads TGTGCCAGCAGCTTGTCCGGACAGGTTCTTGGCTACACCTTC.

The chain has TRBV4-3 and TRBJ1-5; perhaps TRBD1 as D (6 bases). This CDR3 is 16 amino acids long. Trimming pared 0 bases from V and 6 bases from J, leaving 15 bases between. Germline V lookup: CDR1 LGHNA, CDR2 YSLEER. The CDR3 loop is CASSQEAGAVGQPQHF. The CDR3 nucleotides read TGCGCCAGCAGCCAAGAGGCGGGGGCTGTGGGTCAGCCCCAGCATTTT.